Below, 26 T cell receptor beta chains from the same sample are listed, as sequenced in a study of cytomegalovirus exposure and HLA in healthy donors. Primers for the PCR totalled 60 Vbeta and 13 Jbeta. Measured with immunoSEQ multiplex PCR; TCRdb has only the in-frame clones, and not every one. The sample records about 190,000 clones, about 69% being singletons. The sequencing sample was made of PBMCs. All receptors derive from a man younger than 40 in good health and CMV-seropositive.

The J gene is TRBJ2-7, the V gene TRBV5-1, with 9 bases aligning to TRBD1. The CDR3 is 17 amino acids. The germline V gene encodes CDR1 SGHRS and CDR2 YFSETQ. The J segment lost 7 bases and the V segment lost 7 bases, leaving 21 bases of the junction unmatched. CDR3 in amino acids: CASRGSMRNRGRGEQYF. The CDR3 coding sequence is TGCGCCAGCCGGGGCTCGATGAGGAACAGGGGGCGAGGGGAGCAGTACTTC.

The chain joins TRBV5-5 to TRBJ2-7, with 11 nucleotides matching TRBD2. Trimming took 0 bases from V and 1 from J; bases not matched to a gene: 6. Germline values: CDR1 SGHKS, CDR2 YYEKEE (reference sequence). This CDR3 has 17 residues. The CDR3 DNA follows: TGTGCCAGCAGCTTGGCGCTAGCGGGAGGACCTTCCTACGAGCAGTACTTC. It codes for CASSLALAGGPSYEQYF.

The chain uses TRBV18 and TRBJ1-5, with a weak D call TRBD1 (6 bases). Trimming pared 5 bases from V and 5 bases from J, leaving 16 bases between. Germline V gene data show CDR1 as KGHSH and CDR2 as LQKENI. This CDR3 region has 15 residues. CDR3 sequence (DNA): TGTGCCAGCTCAATACAGGGTCGGGGAGATCAGCCCCAGCATTTT. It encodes CASSIQGRGDQPQHF.

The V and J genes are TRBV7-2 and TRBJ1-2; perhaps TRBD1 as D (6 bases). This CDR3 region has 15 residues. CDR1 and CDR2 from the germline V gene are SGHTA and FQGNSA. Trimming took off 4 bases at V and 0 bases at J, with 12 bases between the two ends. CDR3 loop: CASSSATGANYGYTF. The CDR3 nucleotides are TGTGCCAGCAGCTCGGCGACAGGAGCTAACTATGGCTACACCTTC.

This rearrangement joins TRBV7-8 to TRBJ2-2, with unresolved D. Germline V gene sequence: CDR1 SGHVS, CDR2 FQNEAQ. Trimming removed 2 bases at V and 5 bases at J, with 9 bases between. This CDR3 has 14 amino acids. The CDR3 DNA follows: TGTGCCAGCAGCTTAAGCGCTAGAACCGGGGAGCTGTTTTTT. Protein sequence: CASSLSARTGELFF.

The CDR3 region is CASSQQSSYNEQFF. Here the CDR3 DNA reads TGTGCCAGCAGCCAACAGTCCTCCTACAATGAGCAGTTCTTC. The chain is built from TRBV7-2 and TRBJ2-1; D is unclear. V was shortened by 5 bases and J by 0 bases, with 8 bases between the two germline ends. CDR1 is SGHTA, CDR2 FQGNSA, per germline. The CDR3 runs 14 residues. Drawing the rest from reference TRBV7-2 and TRBJ2-1, the complete variable domain is GAGVSQSPSNKVTEKGKDVELRCDPISGHTALYWYRQSLGQGLEFLIYFQGNSAPDKSGLPSDRFSAERTGGSVSTLTIQRTQQEDSAVYLCASSQQSSYNEQFFGPGTRLTVL.

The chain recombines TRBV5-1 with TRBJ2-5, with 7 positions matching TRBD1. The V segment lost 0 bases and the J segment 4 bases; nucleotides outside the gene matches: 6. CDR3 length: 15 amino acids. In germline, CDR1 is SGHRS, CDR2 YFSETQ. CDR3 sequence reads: CASSLEGGTTETQYF. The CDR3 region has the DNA TGCGCCAGCAGCTTGGAAGGGGGCACAACAGAGACCCAGTACTTC.

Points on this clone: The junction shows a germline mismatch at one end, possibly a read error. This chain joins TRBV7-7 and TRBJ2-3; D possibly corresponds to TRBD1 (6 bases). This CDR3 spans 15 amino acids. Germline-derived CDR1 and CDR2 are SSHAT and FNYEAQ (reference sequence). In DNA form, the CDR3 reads TGTGCTAGCAGCTGGGGGACATCCAGCACAGATACGCAGTATTTT. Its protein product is CASSWGTSSTDTQYF. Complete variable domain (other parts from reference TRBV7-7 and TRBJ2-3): GAGVSQSPRYKVTKRGQDVTLRCDPISSHATLYWYQQALGQGPEFLTYFNYEAQPDKSGLPSDRFSAERPEGSISTLTIQRTEQRDSAMYRCASSWGTSSTDTQYFGPGTRLTVL.

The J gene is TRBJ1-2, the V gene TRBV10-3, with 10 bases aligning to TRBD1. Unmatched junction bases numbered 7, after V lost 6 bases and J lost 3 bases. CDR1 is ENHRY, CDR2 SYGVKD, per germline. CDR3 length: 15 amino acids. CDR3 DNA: TGTGCCATCAGACCCGACAGGGGGCGAGACTATGGCTACACCTTC. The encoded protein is CAIRPDRGRDYGYTF.

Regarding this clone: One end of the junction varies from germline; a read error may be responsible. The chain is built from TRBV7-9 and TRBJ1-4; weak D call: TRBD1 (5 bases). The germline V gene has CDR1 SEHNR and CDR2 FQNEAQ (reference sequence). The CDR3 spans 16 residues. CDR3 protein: CSSSLPPKGVLEKLFF. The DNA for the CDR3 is TGTTCCAGCAGCTTACCCCCTAAAGGGGTTTTGGAAAAACTGTTTTTT.

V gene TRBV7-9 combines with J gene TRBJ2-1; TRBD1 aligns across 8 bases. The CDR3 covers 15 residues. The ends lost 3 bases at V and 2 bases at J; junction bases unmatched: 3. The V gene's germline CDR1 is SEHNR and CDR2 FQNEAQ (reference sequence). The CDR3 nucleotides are TGTGCCAGCAGCTTCACAGGGGGGACCTACAATGAGCAGTTCTTC. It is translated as CASSFTGGTYNEQFF.

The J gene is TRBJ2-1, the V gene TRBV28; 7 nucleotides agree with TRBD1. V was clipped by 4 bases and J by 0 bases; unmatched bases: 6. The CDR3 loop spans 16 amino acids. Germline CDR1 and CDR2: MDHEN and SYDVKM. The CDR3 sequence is CASSSQGVLSYNEQFF. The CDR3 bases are TGTGCCAGCAGTTCCCAGGGGGTCCTCTCCTACAATGAGCAGTTCTTC.

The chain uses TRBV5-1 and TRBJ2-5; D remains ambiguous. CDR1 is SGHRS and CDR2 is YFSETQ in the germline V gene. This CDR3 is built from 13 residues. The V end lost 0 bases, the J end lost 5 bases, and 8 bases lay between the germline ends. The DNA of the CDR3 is TGCGCCAGCAGCTTGGAAGCACGGGAGACCCAGTACTTC. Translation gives CASSLEARETQYF. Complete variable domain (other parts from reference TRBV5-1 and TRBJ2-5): KAGVTQTPRYLIKTRGQQVTLSCSPISGHRSVSWYQQTPGQGLQFLFEYFSETQRNKGNFPGRFSGRQFSNSRSEMNVSTLELGDSALYLCASSLEARETQYFGPGTRLLVL.

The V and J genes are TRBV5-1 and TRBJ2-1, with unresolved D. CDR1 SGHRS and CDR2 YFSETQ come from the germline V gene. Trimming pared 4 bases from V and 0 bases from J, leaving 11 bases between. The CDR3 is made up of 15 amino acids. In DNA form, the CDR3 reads TGCGCCAGCAGCCCCCGCGGTAGCTCCTACAATGAGCAGTTCTTC. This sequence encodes CASSPRGSSYNEQFF.

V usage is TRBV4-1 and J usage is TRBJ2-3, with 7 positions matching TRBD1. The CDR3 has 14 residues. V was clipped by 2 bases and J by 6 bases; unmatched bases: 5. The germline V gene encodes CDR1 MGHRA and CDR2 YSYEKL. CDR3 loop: CASSQTDRRDTQYF. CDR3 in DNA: TGCGCCAGCAGCCAAACGGACAGGAGGGATACGCAGTATTTT.

The CDR3 DNA sequence: TGCAGCGCCGAGGGGGACAGGGGGACCTACGAGCAGTACTTC. This encodes CSAEGDRGTYEQYF. The rearrangement uses TRBV29-1 and TRBJ2-7; TRBD1 matches 11 bases. The CDR3 has 14 residues. CDR1 and CDR2 from the germline V gene are SQVTM and ANQGSEA. The ends lost 7 bases at V and 2 bases at J; junction bases unmatched: 7.

CDR3 sequence reads: CASSFPGQGHPDTQYF. The CDR3 DNA is TGTGCCAGCAGCTTTCCTGGACAGGGGCATCCAGATACGCAGTATTTT. The V gene is TRBV7-9, the J gene TRBJ2-3; 9 nucleotides match TRBD1. V shed 3 bases, J shed 4 bases, and the junction held 8 bases outside the gene matches. Germline-derived CDR1 and CDR2 are SEHNR and FQNEAQ (reference sequence). This CDR3 comprises 16 residues.

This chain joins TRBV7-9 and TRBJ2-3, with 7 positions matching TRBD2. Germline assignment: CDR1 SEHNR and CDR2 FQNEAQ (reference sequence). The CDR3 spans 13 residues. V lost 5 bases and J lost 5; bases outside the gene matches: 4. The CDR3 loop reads CASSGRTRDTQYF. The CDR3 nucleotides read TGTGCCAGCAGCGGTCGGACTAGAGATACGCAGTATTTT.

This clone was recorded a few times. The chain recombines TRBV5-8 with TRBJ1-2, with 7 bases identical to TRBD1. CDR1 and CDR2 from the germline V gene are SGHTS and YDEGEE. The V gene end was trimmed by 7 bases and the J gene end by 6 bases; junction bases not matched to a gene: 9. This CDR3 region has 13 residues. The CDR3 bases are TGTGCCAGCCGCCGGACAGGAACTGATGGCTACACCTTC. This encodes CASRRTGTDGYTF. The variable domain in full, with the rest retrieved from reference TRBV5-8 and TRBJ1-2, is EAGVTQSPTHLIKTRGQQATLRCSPISGHTSVYWYQQALGLGLQFLLWYDEGEERNRGNFPPRFSGRQFPNYSSELNVNALELEDSALYLCASRRTGTDGYTFGSGTRLTVV.

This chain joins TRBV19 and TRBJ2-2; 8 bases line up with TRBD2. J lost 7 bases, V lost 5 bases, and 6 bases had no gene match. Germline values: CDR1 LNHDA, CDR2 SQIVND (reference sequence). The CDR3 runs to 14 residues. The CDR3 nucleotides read TGTGCCAGTAGTTCTGGACTAGCCCACGGGGAGCTGTTTTTT. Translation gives CASSSGLAHGELFF.

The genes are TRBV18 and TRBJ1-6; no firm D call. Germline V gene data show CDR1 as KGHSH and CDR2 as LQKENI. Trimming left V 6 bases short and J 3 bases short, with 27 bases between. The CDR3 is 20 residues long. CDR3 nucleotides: TGTGCCAGCTCCCGAGCTCCTCCCGCCGGGGTCCTTGACTATAATTCACCCCTCCACTTT. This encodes CASSRAPPAGVLDYNSPLHF.

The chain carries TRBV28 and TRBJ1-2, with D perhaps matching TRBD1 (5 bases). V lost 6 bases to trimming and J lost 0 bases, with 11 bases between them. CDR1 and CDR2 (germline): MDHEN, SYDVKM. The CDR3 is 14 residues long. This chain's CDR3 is CASSPGVSNYGYTF. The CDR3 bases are TGTGCCAGCAGCCCGGGGGTTTCTAACTATGGCTACACCTTC.

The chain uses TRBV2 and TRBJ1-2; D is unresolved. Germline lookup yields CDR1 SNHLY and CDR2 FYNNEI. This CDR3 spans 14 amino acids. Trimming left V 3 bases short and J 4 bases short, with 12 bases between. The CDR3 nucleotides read TGTGCCAGCAGTGAGGGGAGGGTGGGCTATGGCTACACCTTC. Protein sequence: CASSEGRVGYGYTF.

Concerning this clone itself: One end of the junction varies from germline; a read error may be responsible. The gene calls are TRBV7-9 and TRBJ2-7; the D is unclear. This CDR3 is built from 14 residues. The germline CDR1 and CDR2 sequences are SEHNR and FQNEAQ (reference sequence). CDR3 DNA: TGTTCCAGCAGCTTATCCAGTGAGGCCCGCAAGCAGTACTTC. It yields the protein CSSSLSSEARKQYF.

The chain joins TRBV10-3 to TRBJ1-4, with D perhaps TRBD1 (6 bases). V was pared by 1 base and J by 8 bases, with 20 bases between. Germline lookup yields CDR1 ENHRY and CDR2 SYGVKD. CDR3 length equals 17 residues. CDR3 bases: TGTGCCATCAGTGAGTTGGCAGGGGCCGGGGTGCAAGAAAAACTGTTTTTT. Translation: CAISELAGAGVQEKLFF.

The CDR3 DNA sequence: TGTGCCAGCAGCCAAGAGGCAGGGACAGATACGCAGTATTTT. Translated, it gives CASSQEAGTDTQYF. This sequence joins TRBV2 and TRBJ2-3; tentative D call: TRBD1 (5 bases). Looked up from germline, CDR1 is SNHLY and CDR2 is FYNNEI. The V gene lost 6 bases and the J gene lost 3 bases, with 13 bases spanning the gap. This CDR3 has 14 amino acids.